This is a list of T cell receptor beta chains from one sample in a study of cytomegalovirus exposure and HLA in healthy donors. The repertoire was sequenced with immunoSEQ multiplex PCR; TCRdb's copy has only in-frame clones and lacks some. The data contain some 120,000 clones, 89% of them singletons. The specimen was PBMCs. The receptors were gathered from a woman under 30 in good health and CMV-seronegative. Each CDR3 is given with its conserved first and last residue. Each record gives: D gene, CDR3 length, clone size, J gene, V gene, CDR3 protein, CDR3 DNA. The D gene is left open where the match is weak. A clone size is listed for some rows: how often the clone was seen (once, few, many), or a class if it is expanded.

TRBD1 | 16 | - | TRBJ1-1 | TRBV5-6 | CASSLGQGHTNTEAFF | TGTGCCAGCAGCCTGGGACAGGGCCATACCAACACTGAAGCTTTCTTT
- | 14 | - | TRBJ2-5 | TRBV29-1 | CSVEAPSVWETQYF | TGCAGCGTTGAAGCCCCGTCAGTCTGGGAGACCCAGTACTTC
TRBD1 | 16 | - | TRBJ2-7 | TRBV7-8 | CASSLEPGQGAYEQYF | TGTGCCAGCAGCTTAGAGCCCGGCCAGGGGGCCTACGAGCAGTACTTC
- | 14 | few | TRBJ2-7 | TRBV6-5 | CASRGQHLSYEQYF | TGTGCCAGCCGCGGACAGCATTTATCCTACGAGCAGTACTTC
TRBD1 | 14 | - | TRBJ2-7 | TRBV18 | CASSPTGAAYEQYF | TGTGCCAGCTCGCCAACAGGGGCGGCCTACGAGCAGTACTTC
TRBD1 | 13 | - | TRBJ1-1 | TRBV2 | CASGGQPNTEAFF | TGTGCCAGCGGGGGACAGCCGAACACTGAAGCTTTCTTT
- | 14 | once | TRBJ1-2 | TRBV7-9 | CASSRVGRDYGYTF | TGTGCCAGCAGCCGAGTGGGGAGAGATTATGGCTACACCTTC
- | 17 | - | TRBJ2-6 | TRBV30 | CAWSDGETYSGANVLTF | TGTGCCTGGAGTGACGGGGAGACCTACTCTGGGGCCAACGTCCTGACTTTC
- | 15 | - | TRBJ1-5 | TRBV15 | CATSRGILGGQPQHF | TGTGCCACCAGCAGAGGTATTCTGGGGGGTCAGCCCCAGCATTTT
- | 14 | - | TRBJ2-7 | TRBV5-6 | CASSFGGPSYEQYF | TGTGCCAGCAGCTTCGGGGGGCCCTCCTACGAGCAGTACTTC
TRBD2 | 12 | - | TRBJ2-3 | TRBV2 | CASSGDYQLQYF | TGTGCCAGCAGTGGGGACTACCAGTTGCAGTATTTT
- | 14 | - | TRBJ2-1 | TRBV6-1 | CASILGGAMNEQFF | TGTGCCAGTATCCTGGGGGGGGCGATGAATGAGCAGTTCTTC
- | 14 | once | TRBJ1-2 | TRBV4-1 | CASSQGWQDYGYTF | TGCGCCAGCAGCCAAGGTTGGCAGGACTATGGCTACACCTTC
- | 15 | - | TRBJ1-5 | TRBV7-2 | CASSLSSGSEQPQHF | TGTGCCAGCAGCTTAAGTTCGGGGTCCGAGCAGCCCCAGCATTTT
- | 17 | once | TRBJ2-4 | TRBV9 | CASSVGPGGVAKNIQYF | TGTGCCAGCAGCGTAGGTCCCGGCGGGGTAGCCAAAAACATTCAGTACTTC
- | 15 | - | TRBJ2-2 | TRBV5-1 | CASSSEGYLTGELFF | TGCGCCAGCAGCTCGGAGGGCTACCTCACCGGGGAGCTGTTTTTT
- | 15 | - | TRBJ2-7 | TRBV23-1 | CASSQSGQNSYEQYF | TGCGCCAGCAGTCAATCGGGCCAGAACTCCTACGAGCAGTACTTC
TRBD2 | 14 | - | TRBJ2-1 | TRBV7-6 | CASSRLRGGNEQFF | TGTGCCAGCAGCCGTCTGCGGGGGGGAAATGAGCAGTTCTTC
TRBD1 | 15 | - | TRBJ1-2 | TRBV16 | CATGTDRGRNYGYTF | TGTGCCACCGGGACTGACAGGGGGCGTAACTATGGCTACACCTTC
TRBD1 | 15 | once | TRBJ1-2 | TRBV28 | CASSLIRWDRYDYTF | TGTGCCAGCAGTTTGATTCGTTGGGACAGGTACGACTACACCTTC
- | 13 | - | TRBJ1-6 | TRBV27 | CASSPGSSSPLHF | TGTGCCAGCAGTCCCGGGTCCTCTTCACCCCTCCACTTT
TRBD1 | 14 | few | TRBJ1-1 | TRBV2 | CASSRTGVNTEAFF | TGTGCCAGCAGTAGGACAGGGGTGAACACTGAAGCTTTCTTT
- | 14 | - | TRBJ1-6 | TRBV10-1 | CASRLDTNNSPLHF | TGCGCCAGTCGATTAGACACGAATAATTCACCCCTCCACTTT
TRBD2 | 16 | - | TRBJ2-3 | TRBV19 | CASSEGLADGTDTQYF | TGTGCCAGTAGTGAGGGACTAGCGGACGGTACAGATACGCAGTATTTT
- | 13 | - | TRBJ1-5 | TRBV30 | CAWSADSVQPQHF | TGTGCCTGGAGTGCCGACAGCGTTCAGCCCCAGCATTTT
TRBD1 | 15 | - | TRBJ2-1 | TRBV6-4 | CASSAGQGALNEQFF | TGTGCCAGCAGCGCGGGACAGGGGGCTTTGAATGAGCAGTTCTTC